The 22 T cell receptor beta chains below all came from one sample that was sequenced in a study of blood T cell repertoires in COVID-19 (dated by TCRdb to the early 2020s). Libraries came from the immunoSEQ multiplex PCR assay. Sourced from immuneACCESS, this table was stored by TCRdb with only in-frame sequences that have V and J called. A share of the clones is absent; for the studies checked, an unresolved V gene accounts for under half, and the remainder has no known explanation. Recorded for this sample are approximately 300,000 clones; around 87% of them occurred a single time. About 2.5% of the sample is held by the ten biggest clonotypes. Material for sequencing was peripheral blood. The receptors come from a young man with active or convalescent COVID-19.

The chain carries TRBV25-1 and TRBJ2-7; no clear D. CDR1 and CDR2 from the germline V gene are MGHDK and SYGVNS. With 4 bases removed from V and 4 bases from J, the gap between germline ends came to 11 bases. This CDR3 is built from 13 residues. CDR3 sequence reads: CASSAKLFYEQYF. The CDR3 DNA reads TGTGCCAGCAGTGCCAAACTCTTTTACGAGCAGTACTTC.

J is TRBJ2-7 and V is TRBV6-2 or TRBV6-3, with D possibly TRBD2 on 6 matching bases. Germline V gene lookup returns CDR1 MNHEY and CDR2 SVGEGT. V shed 0 bases and J shed 3 bases, with 12 bases lying between them. This CDR3 has 15 amino acids. As DNA, the CDR3 is TGTGCCAGCAGTTACTCTGGAGGGTCCCACTACGAGCAGTACTTC. It codes for CASSYSGGSHYEQYF.

This clone has only one observation. The chain combines TRBV15 with TRBJ2-1, with 9 nucleotides matching TRBD2. Germline-derived CDR1 and CDR2 are LNHNV and YYDKDF (reference sequence). This CDR3 has 16 amino acids. Unmatched junction bases numbered 3, after V lost 3 bases and J lost 0 bases. CDR3 DNA sequence: TGTGCCACCAGCAGGGGGCGGGGGGGCTCCTACAATGAGCAGTTCTTC. Amino acids: CATSRGRGGSYNEQFF.

This rearrangement joins TRBV14 to TRBJ2-1, with no clear D. V was clipped by 4 bases and J by 7 bases, with 11 bases between them. The CDR3 covers 13 residues. Germline V gives CDR1 SGHDN, CDR2 FVKESK. CDR3: CASSRYLVNEQFF. As DNA, the CDR3 is TGTGCCAGCAGCCGTTACTTAGTGAATGAGCAGTTCTTC.

This chain uses TRBV29-1 with TRBJ1-5; 8 nucleotides line up with TRBD1. This CDR3 spans 13 amino acids. V gave up 3 bases and J gave up 4 bases; unmatched junction bases: 2. Per germline, CDR1 SQVTM and CDR2 ANQGSEA. CDR3 sequence: CSVETGENQPQHF. CDR3 sequence (DNA): TGCAGCGTTGAGACAGGGGAAAATCAGCCCCAGCATTTT.

V and J are TRBV28 and TRBJ2-3; TRBD2 is a possible D gene (5 bases). Germline V gene data show CDR1 as MDHEN and CDR2 as SYDVKM. V gave up 8 bases and J gave up 4 bases, with 16 bases separating them. The CDR3 totals 14 residues. The CDR3: CASFAGVDSDTQYF. In nucleotides, the CDR3 is TGTGCCAGCTTCGCCGGGGTAGATTCAGATACGCAGTATTTT.

This chain links TRBV4-1 with TRBJ2-1, with a tentative D call TRBD2 (7 bases). Germline CDR1 MGHRA, CDR2 YSYEKL. The V gene lost 4 bases and the J gene lost 2 bases, with 18 bases spanning the gap. The CDR3 sequence is 17 residues long. For the CDR3, the DNA is TGCGCCAGCAGCCTACAGTCCCGGGGGGCCACCTACAATGAGCAGTTCTTC. Protein: CASSLQSRGATYNEQFF.

This clone has just one count. V and J are TRBV5-1 and TRBJ2-5; 7 bases are shared with TRBD1. The CDR3 has 14 amino acids. The J segment lost 2 bases and the V segment lost 2 bases, leaving 3 bases of the junction unmatched. Looked up from germline, CDR1 is SGHRS and CDR2 is YFSETQ. CDR3 sequence (DNA): TGCGCCAGCAGCTTAGGACAGGAACAAGAGACCCAGTACTTC. It encodes CASSLGQEQETQYF. The full variable domain, with the rest looked up from reference TRBV5-1 and TRBJ2-5, is KAGVTQTPRYLIKTRGQQVTLSCSPISGHRSVSWYQQTPGQGLQFLFEYFSETQRNKGNFPGRFSGRQFSNSRSEMNVSTLELGDSALYLCASSLGQEQETQYFGPGTRLLVL.

This clone was picked up one time. This chain links TRBV25-1 with TRBJ1-5; TRBD1 agrees at 11 bases. Unmatched junction bases numbered 2, after V lost 6 bases and J lost 4 bases. This CDR3 has 14 amino acids. Looked up from germline, CDR1 is MGHDK and CDR2 is SYGVNS. CDR3 protein: CASRGTGGNQPQHF. DNA of the CDR3: TGTGCCAGCAGGGGGACAGGGGGAAATCAGCCCCAGCATTTT.

V is TRBV5-1 and J is TRBJ2-3; D is undetermined. The germline V gene encodes CDR1 SGHRS and CDR2 YFSETQ. V lost 5 bases to trimming and J lost 2 bases, with 9 bases between them. The CDR3 totals 13 residues. The CDR3 DNA reads TGCGCCAGCAGGTCGCTAGACACAGATACGCAGTATTTT. It specifies CASRSLDTDTQYF.

This clone was recorded a few times. The chain carries TRBV6-5 and TRBJ1-3; the D gene is possibly TRBD1 (5 bases). Trimming stripped 7 bases from V and 0 bases from J, with 13 bases between. The CDR3 is 15 residues long. CDR1 and CDR2 from the germline V gene are MNHEY and SVGAGI. The CDR3 coding sequence is TGTGCCAGCACCCTCACGGGGGACTCTGGAAACACCATATATTTT. Protein product: CASTLTGDSGNTIYF.

J is TRBJ2-1 and V is TRBV9; 10 bases align to TRBD2. There are 15 residues in the CDR3. Germline lookup yields CDR1 SGDLS and CDR2 YYNGEE. The trim removed 0 bases at V and 6 bases at J, leaving 3 bases unmatched. CDR3: CASSVGTSGTNEQFF. The CDR3 region has the DNA TGTGCCAGCAGCGTAGGGACTAGCGGAACCAATGAGCAGTTCTTC.

The V and J genes are TRBV5-6 and TRBJ2-1; 7 bases are shared with TRBD1. The CDR3 totals 15 residues. The germline V gene encodes CDR1 SGHDT and CDR2 YYEEEE. V gave up 4 bases and J gave up 5 bases; unmatched junction bases: 9. This CDR3 reads CASSTPGTVDNEQFF. In nucleotides, the CDR3 is TGTGCCAGCAGCACCCCCGGGACAGTTGACAATGAGCAGTTCTTC.

V usage is TRBV5-5 and J usage is TRBJ2-4, with 14 bases that match TRBD2. V gave up 4 bases and J gave up 8 bases; unmatched junction bases: 11. The CDR3 sequence is 17 residues long. From germline, CDR1 is SGHKS and CDR2 YYEKEE (reference sequence). This chain's CDR3 is CASSPRLAGGPSDIQYF. The CDR3 coding sequence is TGTGCCAGCAGCCCGCGACTAGCGGGAGGGCCCTCTGACATTCAGTACTTC.

The CDR3 region has the DNA TGTGCCAGCAGTTTTGGCAGGGGGCACAATGAGCAGTTCTTC. As protein: CASSFGRGHNEQFF. The V and J genes are TRBV27 and TRBJ2-1; TRBD1 matches at 8 bases. Unmatched junction bases numbered 3, after V lost 3 bases and J lost 5 bases. This CDR3 has 14 residues. CDR1 is MNHEY, CDR2 SMNVEV, per germline (reference sequence).

The chain links TRBV14 to TRBJ1-2; D is unresolved. Germline lookup yields CDR1 SGHDN and CDR2 FVKESK. V dropped 4 bases and J dropped 8 bases, with 17 bases sitting between them. CDR3 length equals 14 residues. The CDR3 DNA follows: TGTGCCAGCAGCCGCCACCCTGCGGCGGAGGGCTACACCTTC. Its protein is CASSRHPAAEGYTF. The entire variable domain, with the rest obtained from reference TRBV14 and TRBJ1-2, is as follows: EAGVTQFPSHSVIEKGQTVTLRCDPISGHDNLYWYRRVMGKEIKFLLHFVKESKQDESGMPNNRFLAERTGGTYSTLKVQPAELEDSGVYFCASSRHPAAEGYTFGSGTRLTVV.

The V gene is TRBV7-2, the J gene TRBJ1-2; D uncertain. The CDR3 extends over 12 amino acids. Trimming stripped 3 bases from V and 3 bases from J, with 5 bases between. Per germline, CDR1 SGHTA and CDR2 FQGNSA. The CDR3 is CASSLSHYGYTF. The DNA of the CDR3 is TGTGCCAGCAGCTTGTCTCACTATGGCTACACCTTC.

Remarks on this clone: Other nucleotide sequences from this sample produce the same CDR3. CDR3 nucleotide sequence: TGTGCCAGCAGTTTGCGGCAGGGGGGCACTGAAGCTTTCTTT. Translated: CASSLRQGGTEAFF. The genes are TRBV27 and TRBJ1-1; TRBD1 matches 7 bases. In germline, CDR1 is MNHEY, CDR2 SMNVEV (reference sequence). The CDR3 loop spans 14 amino acids. The J segment lost 4 bases and the V segment lost 3 bases, leaving 5 bases of the junction unmatched.

This chain joins TRBV28 and TRBJ2-1; a possible D gene is TRBD1 (6 bases). Trimming took 6 bases from V and 5 from J, leaving 17 bases between them. The CDR3 loop spans 15 amino acids. The germline V gene encodes CDR1 MDHEN and CDR2 SYDVKM. The CDR3 loop is CASRTPGTIDNEQFF. The CDR3 nucleotides are TGTGCCAGCAGGACCCCCGGGACAATCGACAATGAGCAGTTCTTC. The whole variable domain, remainder taken from reference TRBV28 and TRBJ2-1, is DVKVTQSSRYLVKRTGEKVFLECVQDMDHENMFWYRQDPGLGLRLIYFSYDVKMKEKGDIPEGYSVSREKKERFSLILESASTNQTSMYLCASRTPGTIDNEQFFGPGTRLTVL.

The chain recombines TRBV5-6 with TRBJ1-1, with TRBD1 identical over 8 bases. The V gene end was trimmed by 4 bases and the J gene end by 1 base; junction bases not matched to a gene: 6. The germline V gene encodes CDR1 SGHDT and CDR2 YYEEEE. The CDR3 has 15 residues. CDR3 coding DNA: TGTGCCAGCAGCGGGCCGGGGACAGGGAACACTGAAGCTTTCTTT. It is translated as CASSGPGTGNTEAFF.

The V gene is TRBV19, the J gene TRBJ2-1; 8 nucleotides agree with TRBD2. The CDR3 sequence is 16 residues long. Trimming at V came to 1 base and at J to 2 bases, leaving 4 bases not matched to a gene. The germline V gene has CDR1 LNHDA and CDR2 SQIVND (reference sequence). CDR3 sequence (DNA): TGTGCCAGTAGTATAGTGGGCGGGGGGCCCTACAATGAGCAGTTCTTC. It translates to CASSIVGGGPYNEQFF.

CDR3 in amino acids: CASSLLSDSNSYNEQFF. CDR3 in DNA: TGTGCCAGCAGTTTACTCAGTGACAGCAACTCCTACAATGAGCAGTTCTTC. This chain connects TRBV27 to TRBJ2-1, with TRBD1 as a possible D gene (5 bases). This CDR3 spans 17 amino acids. V lost 2 bases to trimming and J lost 0 bases, with 14 bases between them. Germline assignment: CDR1 MNHEY and CDR2 SMNVEV (reference sequence).